These T cell receptor beta chains were read from a single sample in a study of a mutant IDH1 vaccine in newly diagnosed glioma. Produced via immunoSEQ multiplex PCR; TCRdb's table is partial and in-frame only. The data show about 48,000 clones, more than 60% seen once. These receptors have no identified antigens. The material was PBMCs, obtained from a glioma patient whose treatment included an IDH1 peptide vaccine. The receptors derive from a man between 35 and 55 years old with glioma. Each CDR3 is given with its conserved first and last residue. The D gene is left open where the match is weak. Size is stated for part of the rows, as once, few or many counts, or as a class when the clone is expanded.

clone size	J gene	D gene	V gene	CDR3 protein	CDR3 DNA
NA	TRBJ1-3	TRBD1	TRBV5-1	CASSLIAGTGDRNTIYF	TGCGCCAGCAGCTTGATAGCCGGGACAGGTGACCGAAACACCATATATTTT
NA	TRBJ1-2	NA	TRBV30	CAWSDSYVNGQGGGYTF	TGTGCCTGGAGTGACTCCTATGTAAACGGGCAGGGTGGCGGCTACACCTTC
few	TRBJ2-3	NA	TRBV6-1	CASSGGGAGHVDTQYF	TGTGCCAGCAGTGGGGGGGGCGCGGGGCATGTAGATACGCAGTATTTT
NA	TRBJ1-4	NA	TRBV7-6	CASSLRGSVHEKLFF	TGTGCCAGCAGCTTAAGGGGGAGCGTCCACGAAAAACTGTTTTTT
NA	TRBJ2-7	NA	TRBV19	CASSIAAGLYEQYF	TGTGCCAGTAGTATAGCGGCGGGGCTGTACGAGCAGTACTTC
NA	TRBJ1-4	NA	TRBV2	CASNRDEGEKLFF	TGTGCCAGCAACCGGGATGAGGGTGAAAAACTGTTTTTT
NA	TRBJ1-2	TRBD1	TRBV6-6	CASTRTGAANYGYTF	TGTGCCAGCACTCGAACAGGGGCCGCCAACTATGGCTACACCTTC
NA	TRBJ1-1	NA	TRBV7-9	CASSRGGAWGTEAFF	TGTGCCAGCAGCCGCGGTGGGGCTTGGGGCACTGAAGCTTTCTTT
NA	TRBJ1-1	NA	TRBV7-2	CASSLDGGRNTEAFF	TGTGCCAGCAGCTTAGACGGCGGACGGAACACTGAAGCTTTCTTT
NA	TRBJ2-7	NA	TRBV6-1	CASRTVSYEQYF	TGTGCCAGCAGGACGGTTTCCTACGAGCAGTACTTC
NA	TRBJ1-1	NA	TRBV7-9	CASSLGRFGQRQNTEAFF	TGTGCCAGCAGCTTAGGCCGCTTTGGGCAGCGGCAAAACACTGAAGCTTTCTTT
NA	TRBJ1-6	NA	TRBV12-5	CASGLGQVNNSPLHF	TGTGCTAGTGGTTTGGGACAGGTGAATAATTCACCCCTCCACTTT
NA	TRBJ2-7	NA	TRBV6-5	CASSPSRFYEQYF	TGTGCCAGCAGTCCATCCCGGTTCTACGAGCAGTACTTC
NA	TRBJ2-3	NA	TRBV7-8	CASSLEGPDTQYF	TGTGCCAGCAGCCTAGAGGGCCCGGATACGCAGTATTTT
NA	TRBJ1-1	NA	TRBV10-2	CASRDLNTEAFF	TGCGCCAGCAGAGACCTTAACACTGAAGCTTTCTTT
NA	TRBJ1-5	NA	TRBV30	CAWSVGGNQPQHF	TGTGCCTGGAGTGTGGGAGGCAATCAGCCCCAGCATTTT
NA	TRBJ1-1	NA	TRBV5-5	CASSLAATSGTEAFF	TGTGCCAGCAGCTTGGCGGCCACCAGCGGCACTGAAGCTTTCTTT
NA	TRBJ2-3	NA	TRBV20-1	CSASSPDTQYF	TGCAGTGCTAGTAGCCCAGATACGCAGTATTTT
few	TRBJ2-5	NA	TRBV19	CASSIGQRLRQETQYF	TGTGCCAGTAGTATTGGGCAGAGACTGCGCCAAGAGACCCAGTACTTC
NA	TRBJ2-7	NA	TRBV19	CASSLSTGYEQYF	TGTGCCAGTAGTCTAAGTACAGGATACGAGCAGTACTTC
once	TRBJ2-3	TRBD1	TRBV5-6	CASSLVRYWTGEADTQYF	TGTGCCAGCAGCTTGGTTCGTTATTGGACAGGGGAAGCAGATACGCAGTATTTT
NA	TRBJ2-7	NA	TRBV5-8	CASSSHFGGYEQYF	TGTGCCAGCAGCTCCCATTTTGGGGGCTACGAGCAGTACTTC
NA	TRBJ1-1	TRBD1	TRBV5-1	CASSFSTTGENTEAFF	TGCGCCAGCAGCTTTAGCACGACAGGGGAGAACACTGAAGCTTTCTTT
NA	TRBJ1-3	NA	TRBV15	CATSRPESSGNTIYF	TGTGCCACCAGCAGACCTGAATCCTCTGGAAACACCATATATTTT
NA	TRBJ1-5	NA	TRBV30	CAWEGGEGQPQHF	TGTGCCTGGGAGGGGGGTGAAGGTCAGCCCCAGCATTTT
NA	TRBJ2-7	TRBD2	TRBV19	CASSRTSGGSYEQYF	TGTGCCAGTAGTCGAACTAGCGGGGGGTCCTACGAGCAGTACTTC
few	TRBJ1-1	NA	TRBV29-1	CSVRHGGTEAFF	TGCAGCGTAAGACACGGTGGCACTGAAGCTTTCTTT
once	TRBJ2-2	NA	TRBV7-2	CASSLTTVNTGELFF	TGTGCCAGCAGCCTCACGACAGTGAACACCGGGGAGCTGTTTTTT
NA	TRBJ2-7	NA	TRBV5-1	CASGKDGYEQYF	TGCGCCAGCGGAAAAGACGGCTACGAGCAGTACTTC
NA	TRBJ1-5	TRBD1	TRBV19	CASSARDRLLHF	TGTGCCAGTAGTGCCCGGGACAGGTTGTTACATTTT
NA	TRBJ1-1	NA	TRBV6-1	CASRETNRDTEAFF	TGTGCCAGCAGGGAAACTAACAGGGACACTGAAGCTTTCTTT
NA	TRBJ2-1	TRBD2	TRBV6-1	CASSARAGPLLNNEQFF	TGTGCCAGCAGTGCCCGAGCGGGGCCCCTTTTGAACAATGAGCAGTTCTTC
NA	TRBJ1-4	TRBD1	TRBV4-1	CASSQGTGDEKLFF	TGCGCCAGCAGCCAAGGGACAGGGGATGAAAAACTGTTTTTT
NA	TRBJ1-5	NA	TRBV5-6	CASSFGGQPQHF	TGTGCCAGCAGCTTTGGGGGACAGCCCCAGCATTTT
NA	TRBJ2-1	TRBD1	TRBV5-3	CARSLTHGTGDCNEQFF	TGTGCCAGAAGCTTGACCCACGGGACAGGAGATTGCAATGAGCAGTTCTTC
NA	TRBJ2-3	NA	TRBV11-3	CASSLDTTDTQYF	TGTGCCAGCAGCTTAGATACCACAGATACGCAGTATTTT
NA	TRBJ2-1	TRBD2	TRBV7-6	CASSSPAGGPGEQFF	TGTGCCAGCAGCTCCCCAGCGGGGGGGCCGGGTGAGCAGTTCTTC
NA	TRBJ1-5	NA	TRBV6-5	CASRPGQLNQPQHF	TGTGCCAGCAGACCCGGACAGCTCAATCAGCCCCAGCATTTT
NA	TRBJ2-7	TRBD1	TRBV5-1	CASSPEGQGSSYEQYF	TGCGCCAGCAGCCCCGAAGGACAGGGAAGCTCCTACGAGCAGTACTTC
NA	TRBJ2-3	NA	TRBV5-8	CASSLGSGTRTDTQYF	TGTGCCAGCAGCTTGGGGTCGGGGACCCGCACAGATACGCAGTATTTT
NA	TRBJ2-7	NA	TRBV5-4	CASSSDGHYEQYF	TGTGCCAGCAGCTCGGACGGCCACTACGAGCAGTACTTC
NA	TRBJ2-7	NA	TRBV7-8	CASSARDWRGAYEQYF	TGTGCCAGCAGCGCCCGAGACTGGCGGGGCGCCTACGAGCAGTACTTC
NA	TRBJ2-2	NA	TRBV7-9	CASSFAAGSNTGELFF	TGTGCCAGCAGCTTCGCGGCAGGGTCGAACACCGGGGAGCTGTTTTTT
few	TRBJ1-5	NA	TRBV18	CASSIDNNQPQHF	TGTGCCAGCTCAATAGACAACAATCAGCCCCAGCATTTT
NA	TRBJ1-5	NA	TRBV18	CASSYQGRSVEPQHF	TGTGCCAGCTCATATCAGGGGAGATCTGTAGAGCCCCAGCATTTT
few	TRBJ2-7	NA	TRBV6-5	CASKRVLDAYEQYF	TGTGCCAGCAAAAGAGTTTTGGATGCCTACGAGCAGTACTTC
once	TRBJ1-2	NA	TRBV7-8	CASSLGMSSNYGYTF	TGTGCCAGCAGCTTAGGAATGTCCTCTAACTATGGCTACACCTTC
NA	TRBJ2-5	TRBD1	TRBV5-6	CASSTRGSRRETQYF	TGTGCCAGCAGCACCAGGGGGTCGAGGCGGGAGACCCAGTACTTC
NA	TRBJ2-7	NA	TRBV6-5	CASSYSSIYEQYF	TGTGCCAGCAGTTACTCGAGCATTTACGAGCAGTACTTC